Listed here are 5 T cell receptor beta chains from one sample, sequenced in a study of regulatory T cells in long-lasting Graves disease. iRepertoire HTBI primers and Arm-PCR of CDR3 regions built TCR beta libraries. One entry per CDR3 protein results from TCRdb running MiXCR on the multiplex PCR reads. The data contain around 400,000 distinct CDR3 sequences, around 16% of them singletons. This sample's time point: newly diagnosed GD, antithyroid drugs for less than 3 months. Extracted PBMC RNA gave rise to the TCR library. This same sample was also part of a study on T cells in Graves' hyperthyroidism and ophthalmopathy.

The sample consisted of peripheral blood mononuclear cells (PBMCs), taken at new diagnosis, from a patient treated with antithyroid drugs. The origin of the receptors is a woman aged 40 to 49 with Graves disease.

This clonotype was recorded at least ten times. The chain joins TRBV3-1 to TRBJ2-3, with unresolved D. The V end was cut by 6 bases, the J end by 1 base, with 8 bases between. Germline V gives CDR1 LGHDT, CDR2 YNNKEL (reference sequence). CDR3 length: 13 amino acids. CDR3 residues: CASSPSGTDTQYF. The CDR3 coding sequence is TGTGCCAGCAGTCCCAGTGGCACAGATACGCAGTATTTT.

This clonotype has a count of ten or more. The chain uses TRBV28 and TRBJ2-1; perhaps TRBD2 as D (5 bases). There are 15 residues in the CDR3. The V and J ends lost 5 bases and 6 bases respectively, with 17 bases between them. Germline V CDR1 and CDR2: MDHEN, SYDVKM. CDR3: CASSTRSLFFNEQFF. The CDR3 DNA reads as TGTGCCAGCAGTACTAGGTCCCTCTTCTTCAATGAGCAGTTCTTC.

This clonotype was detected only a few times. The genes are TRBV6-1 and TRBJ2-1, with TRBD2 identical over 12 bases. Per the germline V gene, CDR1 is MNHNS and CDR2 is SASEGT. The V gene end was trimmed by 6 bases and the J gene end by 7 bases; junction bases not matched to a gene: 10. The CDR3 runs 16 residues. The CDR3 coding sequence is TGTGCCAGCAGAGACCGTCTAGCGGGAGGGGCAAATGAGCAGTTCTTC. Its translation is CASRDRLAGGANEQFF.

This rearrangement joins TRBV9 to TRBJ2-6, with TRBD1 as a possible D gene (6 bases). Trimming took 1 base from V and 0 from J, leaving 20 bases between them. Per germline, CDR1 SGDLS and CDR2 YYNGEE. The length of the CDR3 is 20 residues. The CDR3 DNA follows: TGTGCCAGCAGCGTACCCAGGCCTGGACAGAGAAGCTCTGGGGCCAACGTCCTGACTTTC. It translates to CASSVPRPGQRSSGANVLTF.

Many counts were recorded for this clonotype. The J gene is TRBJ2-7, the V gene TRBV27, with 16 nucleotides matching TRBD2. V shed 3 bases, J shed 2 bases, and the junction held 13 bases outside the gene matches. The CDR3 length is 20 residues. Germline assignment: CDR1 MNHEY and CDR2 SMNVEV (reference sequence). The CDR3 sequence is CASSFSPPGLAGGVAYEQYF. CDR3 coding DNA: TGTGCCAGCAGTTTTTCCCCGCCGGGACTAGCGGGAGGGGTTGCCTACGAGCAGTACTTC.